Presented here are 28 T cell receptor beta chains from one specimen sequenced in a study of graft-versus-host responses after intestinal transplantation (dated by TCRdb to about 2021). Libraries were made using the immunoSEQ multiplex PCR assay. Entries here come from immuneACCESS through TCRdb and include only in-frame sequences with V and J called. Some clones fail to appear in such tables; in the studies checked, an unresolved V gene covers under half of the shortfall, and the cause of the remainder is unknown. The sample includes about 15,000 clones, with about 28% observed a single time. About 3.9% of the sample goes to the ten largest clones. What this sample's time point label stands for: cells obtained before transplantation from donor or recipient. Source: alloreactive CD4+ T cells from a mixed lymphocyte reaction culture, taken before intestinal transplant. The sample's cell subset or site label, in plain terms: CFSE-low proliferating T cells sorted from roughly six-day pre-transplant mixed lymphocyte reaction (GvH or HvG direction). The receptors derive from a human patient who received an intestinal transplant.

The chain links TRBV18 to TRBJ2-2; 8 bases are a match to TRBD1. The CDR3 consists of 15 residues. V shed 3 bases and J 4 bases; nucleotides not matched to a gene: 4. CDR1 and CDR2 from the germline V gene are KGHSH and LQKENI. CDR3 in amino acids: CASSPGQGGTGELFF. Written as DNA, the CDR3 is TGTGCCAGCTCACCCGGACAGGGAGGCACCGGGGAGCTGTTTTTT.

The rearrangement links TRBV19 to TRBJ1-5, with D hard to call. The V gene's germline CDR1 is LNHDA and CDR2 SQIVND (reference sequence). Trimming took off 3 bases at V and 7 bases at J, with 10 bases between the two ends. The CDR3 sequence is 13 residues long. DNA for the CDR3: TGTGCCAGTAGTATCCCGACCGAACAGCCCCAGCATTTT. Translating gives CASSIPTEQPQHF.

The chain has TRBV2 and TRBJ1-3, with D possibly matching TRBD1 (5 bases). The CDR3 spans 13 residues. The germline V and J ends were trimmed by 7 bases and 9 bases, with 16 bases remaining between them. Germline CDR1 is SNHLY and CDR2 is FYNNEI. The CDR3 sequence: CASTWGGAGTIYF. In DNA form, the CDR3 reads TGTGCCAGCACTTGGGGGGGAGCGGGCACCATATATTTT.

The table lists this clone with a few counts. This chain connects TRBV6-5 to TRBJ2-7; D is tentatively TRBD1 or TRBD2 (5 bases each). The CDR3 extends over 15 amino acids. Germline assignment: CDR1 MNHEY and CDR2 SVGAGI. With 6 bases removed from V and 0 bases from J, the gap between germline ends came to 15 bases. CDR3 bases: TGTGCCAGCAGGCCCGGGACGGTGAGCTCCTACGAGCAGTACTTC. Translation gives CASRPGTVSSYEQYF.

This chain connects TRBV28 to TRBJ1-3; D may be TRBD1 (6 bases). The ends were cut back, 10 bases at V and 0 bases at J, with 13 bases in the middle. Germline V gives CDR1 MDHEN, CDR2 SYDVKM. This CDR3 is built from 14 residues. In DNA form, the CDR3 reads TGTGCCACCAGAACAGGGCACTCTGGAAACACCATATATTTT. As protein: CATRTGHSGNTIYF.

The V gene is TRBV27, the J gene TRBJ1-1; no definite D call. The germline V gene encodes CDR1 MNHEY and CDR2 SMNVEV (reference sequence). Trimming pared 3 bases from V and 1 base from J, leaving 9 bases between. The CDR3 has 14 amino acids. The CDR3 bases are TGTGCCAGCAGTTTCCACGGCGGGAACACTGAAGCTTTCTTT. Amino acids: CASSFHGGNTEAFF.

This clone was detected only a few times. The J gene is TRBJ2-1, the V gene TRBV5-1; the D gene could be TRBD1 or TRBD2 (5 bases each). Trimming stripped 0 bases from V and 12 bases from J, with 19 bases between. CDR1 SGHRS and CDR2 YFSETQ come from the germline V gene. The CDR3 runs 15 residues. CDR3 DNA sequence: TGCGCCAGCAGCTTGGACCAGGGACGGGCAATAGGGCAGTTCTTC. This encodes CASSLDQGRAIGQFF.

The rearrangement uses TRBV5-1 and TRBJ1-3, with 7 nucleotides matching TRBD1. Germline CDR1 SGHRS, CDR2 YFSETQ. The J segment lost 3 bases and the V segment lost 4 bases, leaving 7 bases of the junction unmatched. This CDR3 is built from 15 residues. The CDR3 reads CASSRGQSDGNTIYF. CDR3 coding DNA: TGCGCCAGCAGCCGGGGACAGAGTGATGGAAACACCATATATTTT.

The V gene is TRBV28, the J gene TRBJ1-5; D not certain. Trimming removed 6 bases at V and 2 bases at J, with 17 bases between. The CDR3 sequence is 16 residues long. The V gene's germline CDR1 is MDHEN and CDR2 SYDVKM. The chain's CDR3 is CASSVAGRARNQPQHF. The CDR3 DNA sequence: TGTGCCAGCAGCGTGGCTGGGAGGGCCCGCAATCAGCCCCAGCATTTT.

This clone is medium-sized within its sample. The chain has TRBV28 and TRBJ2-1, with D hard to call. The CDR3 sequence is 12 residues long. Trimming stripped 2 bases from V and 15 bases from J, with 14 bases between. Germline CDR1 is MDHEN and CDR2 is SYDVKM. The CDR3: CASSLPPIGTFF. CDR3 sequence (DNA): TGTGCCAGCAGTTTACCCCCAATAGGTACGTTCTTC.

This clone is classed as medium-sized. The chain is built from TRBV4-3 and TRBJ1-1; maybe TRBD1 (6 bases). This CDR3 is built from 16 residues. Trimming left V 0 bases short and J 6 bases short, with 17 bases between. Germline CDR1 LGHNA, CDR2 YSLEER. The CDR3 spells CASSQEGGGGLSEAFF. The CDR3 DNA reads as TGCGCCAGCAGCCAAGAGGGCGGCGGGGGGCTCTCTGAAGCTTTCTTT.

This clone came up a few times. This chain connects TRBV6-5 to TRBJ1-1; 7 bases fit TRBD1. The germline V gene encodes CDR1 MNHEY and CDR2 SVGAGI. This CDR3 is built from 14 residues. V gave up 4 bases and J gave up 2 bases; unmatched junction bases: 4. DNA of the CDR3: TGTGCCAGCAGTTTTAGAGGGGGCAACACTGAAGCTTTCTTT. It codes for CASSFRGGNTEAFF.

This clone was detected a few times. The CDR3 loop is CAIRTVRNTEAFF. The CDR3 coding sequence is TGTGCCATCAGGACAGTAAGGAACACTGAAGCTTTCTTT. This chain uses TRBV10-3 with TRBJ1-1; D may be TRBD1 (5 bases). Germline CDR1 is ENHRY and CDR2 is SYGVKD. The CDR3 is made up of 13 amino acids. Trimming stripped 6 bases from V and 1 base from J, with 9 bases between.

This chain connects TRBV6-1 to TRBJ1-3; perhaps TRBD1 as D (6 bases). The CDR3 covers 14 residues. Trimming removed 6 bases at V and 0 bases at J, with 9 bases between. Per the germline V gene, CDR1 is MNHNS and CDR2 is SASEGT. This chain's CDR3 is CASRRGLSGNTIYF. DNA for the CDR3: TGTGCCAGCAGGCGGGGGCTCTCTGGAAACACCATATATTTT.

The chain carries TRBV7-1 and TRBJ1-2, with TRBD1 matching 8 bases. TRBV7-1 is sorted into the ORF group, with uncertain function. This CDR3 region has 14 residues. Trimming at V came to 5 bases and at J to 5 bases, leaving 7 bases not matched to a gene. The CDR3 here is CASSDRQGRYGYTF. The CDR3 DNA sequence: TGTGCCAGCAGCGACAGACAGGGGAGGTATGGCTACACCTTC.

This clone was seen more than once but under ten times. This chain joins TRBV6-1 and TRBJ2-7; 8 nucleotides line up with TRBD1. CDR1 and CDR2 from the germline V gene are MNHNS and SASEGT. This CDR3 has 14 amino acids. The ends lost 6 bases at V and 6 bases at J; junction bases unmatched: 10. The CDR3 DNA is TGTGCCAGCAGCCCCCGGACAGGGCAGAGCGAGCAGTACTTC. As protein: CASSPRTGQSEQYF.

This rearrangement joins TRBV5-1 to TRBJ2-7; 7 nucleotides align to TRBD2. V dropped 1 base and J dropped 0; count of bases not matched to a gene: 4. This CDR3 has 15 residues. Germline assignment: CDR1 SGHRS and CDR2 YFSETQ. The CDR3 sequence is CASSLPGLYSYEQYF. CDR3 sequence (DNA): TGCGCCAGCAGCTTGCCGGGACTATACTCCTACGAGCAGTACTTC.

This chain joins TRBV27 and TRBJ2-1; TRBD2 aligns across 13 bases. CDR1 is MNHEY, CDR2 SMNVEV, per germline (reference sequence). This CDR3 spans 17 amino acids. Trimming removed 5 bases from V and 6 bases from J; junction bases left unmatched: 10. The CDR3 region is CASSLLRLAGGINEQFF. The DNA for the CDR3 is TGTGCCAGCAGTCTACTCCGACTAGCGGGAGGCATCAATGAGCAGTTCTTC.

Concerning this clone: The same CDR3 is also encoded by other DNA sequences in this sample. The CDR3 nucleotides are TGTGCCAGCAGTTTCTTAGCGGGAGGATGGACCGGGGAGCTGTTTTTT. Translation gives CASSFLAGGWTGELFF. The rearrangement links TRBV27 to TRBJ2-2, with 10 bases lining up with TRBD2. V shed 3 bases and J 5 bases; nucleotides not matched to a gene: 6. Germline V gives CDR1 MNHEY, CDR2 SMNVEV (reference sequence). The CDR3 is made up of 16 amino acids.

This clone was picked up a small number of times. V is TRBV25-1 and J is TRBJ1-2; the match to TRBD1 covers 9 bases. This CDR3 contains 16 residues. Trimming took 6 bases from V and 2 from J; bases not matched to a gene: 10. Per germline, CDR1 MGHDK and CDR2 SYGVNS. The CDR3 protein is CASSQTRTGENYGYTF. CDR3 in DNA: TGTGCCAGCAGCCAAACCCGGACAGGGGAGAACTATGGCTACACCTTC.

This clone was detected a few times. The CDR3 spells CASRPGVLNTEAFF. The CDR3 coding sequence is TGTGCCAGCAGGCCAGGGGTTTTGAACACTGAAGCTTTCTTT. The J gene is TRBJ1-1, the V gene TRBV28, with TRBD1 as a possible D gene (6 bases). V lost 6 bases to trimming and J lost 0 bases, with 11 bases between them. Per germline, CDR1 MDHEN and CDR2 SYDVKM. The CDR3 totals 14 residues.

The chain is built from TRBV5-4 and TRBJ1-1; D is unresolved. CDR1 is SGHNT, CDR2 YYREEE, per germline (reference sequence). The CDR3 length is 14 residues. V was pared by 4 bases and J by 0 bases, with 10 bases between. DNA of the CDR3: TGTGCCAGCAGCCCTAGGACGGTGAACACTGAAGCTTTCTTT. Its translation: CASSPRTVNTEAFF.

The V call is TRBV9, the J call TRBJ2-1, with D possibly TRBD1 on 5 matching bases. This CDR3 comprises 15 residues. V was shortened by 0 bases and J by 6 bases, with 13 bases between the two germline ends. Germline loops: CDR1 SGDLS, CDR2 YYNGEE. The CDR3 loop reads CASSVEAGIGNEQFF. CDR3 DNA: TGTGCCAGCAGCGTAGAAGCAGGGATAGGCAATGAGCAGTTCTTC.

The chain combines TRBV7-9 with TRBJ1-6; D not certain. V shed 5 bases and J shed 9 bases, with 20 bases lying between them. CDR3 size: 16 residues. CDR1 and CDR2 (germline): SEHNR, FQNEAQ (reference sequence). The CDR3 DNA reads as TGTGCCAGCAGCCACCCTCCCTCCCCCAAGGGTTCACCCCTCCACTTT. Amino acids: CASSHPPSPKGSPLHF.

As DNA, the CDR3 is TGTGCCAGCAGTAACAACTACAATGAGCAGTTCTTC. It encodes CASSNNYNEQFF. The gene calls are TRBV6-5 and TRBJ2-1; D not resolved. The CDR3 length is 12 residues. Germline loops: CDR1 MNHEY, CDR2 SVGAGI. Trimming took 5 bases from V and 3 from J, leaving 5 bases between them.

V is TRBV4-3 and J is TRBJ2-1, with TRBD2 matching 7 bases. Germline-derived CDR1 and CDR2 are LGHNA and YSLEER. V dropped 1 base and J dropped 2; count of bases not matched to a gene: 2. CDR3 length: 15 amino acids. For the CDR3, the DNA is TGCGCCAGCAGCCAAGGCGGGACTACCTACAATGAGCAGTTCTTC. It encodes CASSQGGTTYNEQFF.

This clone has only a few counts. V gene TRBV6-6 combines with J gene TRBJ2-2; D remains unclear. The germline V and J ends were trimmed by 2 bases and 2 bases, with 9 bases remaining between them. Looked up from germline, CDR1 is MNHNY and CDR2 is SVGAGI (reference sequence). The CDR3 covers 15 residues. As DNA, the CDR3 is TGTGCCAGCAGTTACAGGCTAGTTAACACCGGGGAGCTGTTTTTT. It specifies CASSYRLVNTGELFF.

This rearrangement joins TRBV18 to TRBJ2-7, with D hard to call. This CDR3 has 13 amino acids. Germline CDR1 is KGHSH and CDR2 is LQKENI. Trimming removed 1 base at V and 4 bases at J, with 8 bases between. Here the CDR3 DNA reads TGTGCCAGCTCACCACAGAACAGTTACGAGCAGTACTTC. The encoded protein is CASSPQNSYEQYF. The full variable domain, with the rest looked up from reference TRBV18 and TRBJ2-7, is NAGVMQNPRHLVRRRGQEARLRCSPMKGHSHVYWYRQLPEEGLKFMVYLQKENIIDESGMPKERFSAEFPKEGPSILRIQQVVRGDSAAYFCASSPQNSYEQYFGPGTRLTVT.